This T cell receptor beta chain was documented in a study of regulatory T cells in long-lasting Graves disease. On the study more broadly: For under 3 months, newly diagnosed Graves' patients had been taking antithyroid drugs.

CDR1 is DFQATT and CDR2 is SNEGSKA in the germline V gene (reference sequence). Trimming took 0 bases from V and 8 from J, leaving 14 bases between them. The CDR3 contains 14 residues. This clonotype occurred a few times. Antigen unknown. Arm-PCR with iRepertoire HTBI primers amplified the CDR3 regions for these TCR beta libraries. TCRdb fed the multiplex PCR reads into MiXCR, producing one record per CDR3 protein. The table records under 250,000 distinct CDR3 sequences, around 20% of them present only once. Indicated time point: newly diagnosed GD, antithyroid drugs for less than 3 months. Making the TCR library involved RNA that had been extracted from PBMCs. American Thyroid Association guidelines served as the basis for diagnosing Graves' disease. Study results and limitations: The persistent group shared 2,500 or so public clonotypes, more than the 850 to 1,000 shared by new patients.

The receptor's source is a female donor with Graves disease. V is TRBV20-1 and J is TRBJ2-1; TRBD2 is a possible D gene (5 bases). The specimen comprised peripheral blood mononuclear cells (PBMCs), sampled at new diagnosis, from a patient treated with antithyroid drugs. CDR3 protein: CSARDFVEGDEQFF. As DNA, the CDR3 is TGCAGTGCTAGAGATTTCGTAGAGGGAGATGAGCAGTTCTTC.